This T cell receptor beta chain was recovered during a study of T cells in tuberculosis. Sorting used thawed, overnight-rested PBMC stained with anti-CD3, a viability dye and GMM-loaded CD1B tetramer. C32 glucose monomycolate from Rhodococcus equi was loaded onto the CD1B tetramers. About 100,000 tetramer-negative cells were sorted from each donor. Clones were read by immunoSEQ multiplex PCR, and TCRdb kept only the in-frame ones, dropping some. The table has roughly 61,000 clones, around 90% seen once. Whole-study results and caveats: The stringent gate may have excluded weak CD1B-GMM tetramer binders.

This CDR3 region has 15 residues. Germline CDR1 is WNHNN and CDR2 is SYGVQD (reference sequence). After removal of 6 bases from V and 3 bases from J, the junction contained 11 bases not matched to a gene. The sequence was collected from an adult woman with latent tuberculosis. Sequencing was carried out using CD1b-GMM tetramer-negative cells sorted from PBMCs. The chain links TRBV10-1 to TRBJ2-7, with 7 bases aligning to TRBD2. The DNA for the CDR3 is TGCGCCAGCAGACCTATAGCTAGCGGACACTACGAGCAGTACTTC. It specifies CASRPIASGHYEQYF.